These 2 T cell receptor beta chains were sequenced from one sample in a study of post-analysis software for immune sequencing data. Included in the TCR beta cDNA libraries were unique molecular identifiers. TCRdb recomputed calls from the PCR reads with MiXCR, one row per CDR3 protein. The table has 150,000 or so distinct CDR3 sequences, around 34% seen once. Sequencing used blood, obtained after autologous hematopoietic stem cell transplantation. Receptors were obtained from a girl aged 10-17 years with multiple sclerosis.

The chain links TRBV21-1 to TRBJ1-4; the table's D call TRBD1 went unverified against the DNA. TRBV21-1 is tagged as a pseudogene. The CDR3 length is 14 residues. The CDR3 is CASSMIDGDEKLFF. The CDR3 DNA is TGTGCCAGCAGTATGATCGACGGGGACGAAAAACTGTTTTTT.

In its sample, this clonotype was seen many times. The genes are TRBV7-9 and TRBJ1-2; D is unclear. The V gene lost 1 base and the J gene lost 6 bases, with 9 bases spanning the gap. Germline V gene lookup returns CDR1 SEHNR and CDR2 FQNEAQ (reference sequence). This CDR3 is 13 amino acids long. The CDR3 region has the DNA TGTGCCAGCAGCTTAGGAGCTTTGAATGGCTACACCTTC. It yields the protein CASSLGALNGYTF.